This T cell receptor (beta chain) was sequenced for a study of T cells in women clearing cervical HPV infection (dated by TCRdb to 2017 to 2018). For the study in its entirety: The cases were 25 women with histologically confirmed HPV16-related CIN3 or worse, and 2 of those women had invasive cancers. The parent cohort enrolled 8,500 to 13,000 women aged 18 or older in Guanacaste, Costa Rica, during about 1993 to 1994 and followed them for roughly seven years. The controls were over 20 women whose single incident HPV16 infection cleared within 12 months with no development of precancer or cancer. Blood from cases was collected at the visit where the lesion was first found, while blood from controls was collected once the infection could no longer be detected. Since HLA typing was available for only a few women, HLA type could not be ruled out as a confounder. Among cases, blood sampling came a median of approximately 150 days after lesion detection, with an interquartile range of about 80 to 230 days. As quality controls, five blinded duplicates were added to each group, bringing the total to about 60 samples made up of around 50 participants and 10 replicates. Median age was about 35 years in cases versus roughly 40 in controls, and baseline characteristics did not differ significantly. The exploratory proof-of-principle case-control study was nested within the Guanacaste HPV Natural History Study in Costa Rica and compared TCR repertoires across cervical HPV16 outcomes. Cases and controls were matched on year of sample collection and on age within five years. Results and caveats for the whole study, not just this receptor: Random forest classifiers combining richness and V gene abundances distinguished cases from controls with an estimated AUC of around 0.79. TRBV6-7 relative abundance was lower in cases than in controls (around 0.11% versus 0.15%; Bonferroni P = 0.0008). Significantly higher TCR repertoire richness was observed in CIN3+ cases than in controls across sequencing depths, whereas no difference in evenness was found. T-cell numbers per sample were unknown, so richness differences could reflect varying T-cell content rather than repertoire biology. The cross-sectional design could not show whether the associations came before the infection or were a result of it, and neither effector/memory subsets nor HPV-specific T cells were isolated.

Including cysteine and phenylalanine, the CDR3 has 15 amino acids. The DNA shown is the part of the CDR3 that was read: 36 bases, in frame from base 1. The germline V gene (reference sequence) supplies CDR1 SGHKS and CDR2 YYEKEE. V lost 3 bases and J lost 0 bases; the stretch between them is 13 bases long. TCR beta CDR3 regions were amplified by multiplex PCR from an average of approximately 1,200 ng genomic DNA per sample using the immunoSEQ assay. Primer bias was corrected in the assay by using a complete synthetic TCR repertoire to establish an amplification baseline. Amplicons were sequenced on the Illumina platform. Concerning the study's data processing: Sequences were error-corrected by clustering with frequency ratios and a modified nearest-neighbor algorithm and were then analyzed in the immunoSEQ Analyzer with IMGT gene definitions. At each rarefaction depth, TCR richness and evenness were averaged over 20 rarefaction repeats, and samples with fewer sequences than the depth were excluded. Wilcoxon rank sum tests with FDR correction were used to compare V, D and J gene relative abundances between the groups. In the blinded duplicates, the intraclass correlation was approximately 96% for TCR richness and averaged around 78% across 66 gene segments. TCRdb provides this immuneACCESS table in a form limited to in-frame rearrangements. Some clones are lacking; in checked studies, under half of them reflect an unresolved V gene, and why the rest are absent is not known. D and trimming come from the DNA, and the V and J calls and clone size come from that table. In this sample's table one finds 30,000 to 40,000 clones. 1.4% of the sample lies in the top ten.

Every participant had a single incident cervical HPV16 infection, and women with prevalent HPV16 infections were excluded. Cervical HPV DNA was detected by MY09/MY11 PCR, and genotyping was performed by dot-blot hybridization. Around 14 mL of heparinized blood was centrifuged, after which the buffy coat was aliquoted, frozen at -30 degrees C, and then stored at -80 degrees C. QIAGEN kits were used to extract genomic DNA from the buffy coat specimens. Remarks on this clone: Its antigen specificity is not known. Read coverage stops 3 residues before the CDR3 terminus; the germline J gene supplies the remainder.

Sequencing used blood buffy coat. The source is a woman aged 18 to 75 with a cervical HPV16 infection that either progressed to CIN3+ or cleared (not recorded which). The chain is assembled from TRBV5-5 and TRBJ2-7; TRBD1 might be the D gene, on 6 matching bases. The covered CDR3 bases are TGTGCCAGCAGCTCTGATTGGACAGTCTCCTACGAG. Translated, it reads CASSSDWTVSYE. The full CDR3 protein reads CASSSDWTVSYEQYF.